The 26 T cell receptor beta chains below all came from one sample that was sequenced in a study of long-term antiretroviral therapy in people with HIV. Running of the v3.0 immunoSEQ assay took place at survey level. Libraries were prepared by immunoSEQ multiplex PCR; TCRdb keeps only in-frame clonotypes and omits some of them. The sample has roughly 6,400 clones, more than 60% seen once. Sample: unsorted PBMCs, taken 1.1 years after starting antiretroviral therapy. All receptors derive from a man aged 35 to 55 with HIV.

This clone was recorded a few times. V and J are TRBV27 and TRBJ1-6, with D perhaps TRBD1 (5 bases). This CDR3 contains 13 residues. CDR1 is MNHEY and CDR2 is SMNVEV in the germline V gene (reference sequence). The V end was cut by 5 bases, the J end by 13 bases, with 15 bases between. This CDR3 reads CASSPLGTRPLHF. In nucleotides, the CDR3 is TGTGCCAGCAGTCCCCTGGGGACGAGGCCCCTCCACTTT.

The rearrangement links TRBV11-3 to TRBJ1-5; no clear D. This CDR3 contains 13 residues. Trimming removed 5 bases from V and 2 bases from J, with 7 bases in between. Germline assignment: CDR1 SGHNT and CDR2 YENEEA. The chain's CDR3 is CASSPGGNQPQHF. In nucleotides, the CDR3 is TGTGCCAGCAGCCCCGGAGGCAATCAGCCCCAGCATTTT.

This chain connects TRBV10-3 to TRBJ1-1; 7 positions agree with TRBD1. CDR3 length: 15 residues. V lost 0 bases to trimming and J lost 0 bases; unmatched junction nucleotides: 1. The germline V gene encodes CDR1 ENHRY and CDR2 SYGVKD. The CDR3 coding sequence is TGTGCCATCAGTGAGTCAGGGACAGTGAACACTGAAGCTTTCTTT. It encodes CAISESGTVNTEAFF.

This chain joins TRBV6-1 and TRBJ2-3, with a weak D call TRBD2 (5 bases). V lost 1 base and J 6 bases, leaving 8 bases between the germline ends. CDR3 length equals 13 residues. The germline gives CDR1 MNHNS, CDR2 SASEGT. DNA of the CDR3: TGTGCCAGCAGTGAAGGTAGCGTCGATACGCAGTATTTT. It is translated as CASSEGSVDTQYF.

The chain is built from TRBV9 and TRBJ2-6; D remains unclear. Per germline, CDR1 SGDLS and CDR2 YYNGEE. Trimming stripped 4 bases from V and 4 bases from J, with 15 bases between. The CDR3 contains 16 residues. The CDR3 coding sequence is TGTGCCAGCAGCTACAACTCCGTCTCAGGGGCCAACGTCCTGACTTTC. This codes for CASSYNSVSGANVLTF.

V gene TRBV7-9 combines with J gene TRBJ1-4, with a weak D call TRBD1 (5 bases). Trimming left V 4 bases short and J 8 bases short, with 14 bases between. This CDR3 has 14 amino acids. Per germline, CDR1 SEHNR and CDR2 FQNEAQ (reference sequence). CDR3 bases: TGTGCCAGCAGCTCCGGGACGGTGGGGGAAAAACTGTTTTTT. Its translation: CASSSGTVGEKLFF.

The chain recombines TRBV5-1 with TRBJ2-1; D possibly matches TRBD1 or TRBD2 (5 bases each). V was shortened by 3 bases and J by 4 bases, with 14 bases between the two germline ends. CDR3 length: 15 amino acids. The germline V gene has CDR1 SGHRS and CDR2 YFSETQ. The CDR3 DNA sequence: TGCGCCAGCAGCTCCGACAGCGGAAAATACAATGAGCAGTTCTTC. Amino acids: CASSSDSGKYNEQFF. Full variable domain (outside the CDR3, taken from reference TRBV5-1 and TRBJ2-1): KAGVTQTPRYLIKTRGQQVTLSCSPISGHRSVSWYQQTPGQGLQFLFEYFSETQRNKGNFPGRFSGRQFSNSRSEMNVSTLELGDSALYLCASSSDSGKYNEQFFGPGTRLTVL.

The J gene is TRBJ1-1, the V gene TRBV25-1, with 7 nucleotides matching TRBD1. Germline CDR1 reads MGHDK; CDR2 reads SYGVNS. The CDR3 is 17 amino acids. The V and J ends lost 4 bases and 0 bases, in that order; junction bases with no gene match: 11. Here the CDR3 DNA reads TGTGCCAGCAGTGCCACTGAGACAGGGTGGCTGAACACTGAAGCTTTCTTT. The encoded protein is CASSATETGWLNTEAFF.

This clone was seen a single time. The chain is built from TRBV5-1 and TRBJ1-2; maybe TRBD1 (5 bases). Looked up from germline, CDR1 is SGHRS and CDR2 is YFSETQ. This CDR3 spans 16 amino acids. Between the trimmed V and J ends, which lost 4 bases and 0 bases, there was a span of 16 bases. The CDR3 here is CASSPDPGSPNYGYTF. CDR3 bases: TGCGCCAGCAGCCCAGACCCAGGGTCCCCTAACTATGGCTACACCTTC.

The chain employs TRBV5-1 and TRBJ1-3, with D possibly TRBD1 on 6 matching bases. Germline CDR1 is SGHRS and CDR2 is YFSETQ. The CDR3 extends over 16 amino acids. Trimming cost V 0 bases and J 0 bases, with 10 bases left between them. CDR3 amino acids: CASSLGTVSSGNTIYF. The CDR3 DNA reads TGCGCCAGCAGCTTGGGGACAGTTAGCTCTGGAAACACCATATATTTT.

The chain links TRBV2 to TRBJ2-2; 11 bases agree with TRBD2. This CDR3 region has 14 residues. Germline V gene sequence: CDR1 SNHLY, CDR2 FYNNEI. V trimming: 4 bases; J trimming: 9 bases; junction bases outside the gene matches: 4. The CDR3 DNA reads TGTGCCAGCAGTGCTAGCGGGGGGACCCGGGAGCTGTTTTTT. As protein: CASSASGGTRELFF.

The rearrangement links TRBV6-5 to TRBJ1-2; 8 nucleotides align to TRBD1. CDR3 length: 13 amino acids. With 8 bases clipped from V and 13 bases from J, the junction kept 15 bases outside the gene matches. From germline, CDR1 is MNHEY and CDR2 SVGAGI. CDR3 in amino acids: CASLHPGQGAFTF. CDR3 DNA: TGTGCCAGCCTCCACCCCGGACAGGGCGCCTTCACCTTC.

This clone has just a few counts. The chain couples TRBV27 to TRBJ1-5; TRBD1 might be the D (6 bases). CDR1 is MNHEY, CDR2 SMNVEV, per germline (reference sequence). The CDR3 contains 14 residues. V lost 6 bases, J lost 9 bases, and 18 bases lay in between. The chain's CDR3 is CASREQGLGRPQHF. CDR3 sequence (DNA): TGTGCCAGCAGAGAACAGGGATTGGGAAGGCCCCAGCATTTT.

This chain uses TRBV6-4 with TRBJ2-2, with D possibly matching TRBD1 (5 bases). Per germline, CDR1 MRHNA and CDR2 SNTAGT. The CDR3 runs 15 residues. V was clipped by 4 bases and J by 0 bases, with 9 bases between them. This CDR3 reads CASSARAANTGELFF. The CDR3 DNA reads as TGTGCCAGCAGTGCCAGGGCCGCGAACACCGGGGAGCTGTTTTTT.

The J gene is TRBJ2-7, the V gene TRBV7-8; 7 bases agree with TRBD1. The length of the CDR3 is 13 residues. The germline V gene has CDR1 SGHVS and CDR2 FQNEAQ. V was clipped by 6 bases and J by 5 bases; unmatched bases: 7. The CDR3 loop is CASSKNRGNEQYF. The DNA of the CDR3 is TGTGCCAGCAGTAAGAACAGGGGCAACGAGCAGTACTTC.

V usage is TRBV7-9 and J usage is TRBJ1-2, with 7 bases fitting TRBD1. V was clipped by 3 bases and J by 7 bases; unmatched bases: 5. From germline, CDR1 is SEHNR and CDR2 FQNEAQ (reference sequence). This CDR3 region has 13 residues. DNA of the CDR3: TGTGCCAGCAGCTTGGCGACAGGGTCTGGCTACACCTTC. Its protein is CASSLATGSGYTF.

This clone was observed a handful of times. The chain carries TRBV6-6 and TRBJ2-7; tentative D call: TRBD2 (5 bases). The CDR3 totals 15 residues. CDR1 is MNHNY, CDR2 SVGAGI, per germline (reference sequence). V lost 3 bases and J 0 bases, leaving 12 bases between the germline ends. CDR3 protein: CASSYSRLSSYEQYF. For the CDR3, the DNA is TGTGCCAGCAGTTATTCCCGACTATCCTCCTACGAGCAGTACTTC.

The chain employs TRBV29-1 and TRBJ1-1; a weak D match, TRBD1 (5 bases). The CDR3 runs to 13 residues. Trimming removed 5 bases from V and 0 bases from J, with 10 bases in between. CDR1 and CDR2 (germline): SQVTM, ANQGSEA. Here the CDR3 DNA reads TGCAGCGTTCTGGACAAGATGAACACTGAAGCTTTCTTT. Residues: CSVLDKMNTEAFF. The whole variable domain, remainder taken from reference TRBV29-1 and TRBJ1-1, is SAVISQKPSRDICQRGTSLTIQCQVDSQVTMMFWYRQQPGQSLTLIATANQGSEATYESGFVIDKFPISRPNLTFSTLTVSNMSPEDSSIYLCSVLDKMNTEAFFGQGTRLTVV.

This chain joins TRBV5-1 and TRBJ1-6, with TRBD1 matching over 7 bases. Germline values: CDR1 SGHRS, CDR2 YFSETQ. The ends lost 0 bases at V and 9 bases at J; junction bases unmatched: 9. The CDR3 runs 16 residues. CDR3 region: CASSLAQGGGLSPLHF. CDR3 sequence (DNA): TGCGCCAGCAGCTTGGCTCAGGGGGGCGGTCTTTCACCCCTCCACTTT.

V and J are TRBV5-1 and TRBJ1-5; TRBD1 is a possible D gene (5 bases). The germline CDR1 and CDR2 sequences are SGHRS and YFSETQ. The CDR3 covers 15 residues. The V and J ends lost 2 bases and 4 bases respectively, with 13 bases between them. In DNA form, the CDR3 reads TGCGCCAGCAGCTTCTCTCCGGGGGGTAATCAGCCCCAGCATTTT. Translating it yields CASSFSPGGNQPQHF.

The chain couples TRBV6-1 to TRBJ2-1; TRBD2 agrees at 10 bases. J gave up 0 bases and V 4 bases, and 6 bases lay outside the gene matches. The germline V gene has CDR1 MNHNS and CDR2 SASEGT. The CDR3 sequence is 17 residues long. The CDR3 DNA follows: TGTGCCAGCAGTGTTAGCGGGGGGCTTAGCTCCTACAATGAGCAGTTCTTC. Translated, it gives CASSVSGGLSSYNEQFF.

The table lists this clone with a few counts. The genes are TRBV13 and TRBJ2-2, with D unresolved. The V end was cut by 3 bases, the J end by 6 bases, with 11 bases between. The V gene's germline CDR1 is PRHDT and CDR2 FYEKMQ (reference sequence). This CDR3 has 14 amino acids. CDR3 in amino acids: CASSFDETAGELFF. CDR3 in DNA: TGTGCCAGCAGCTTCGACGAGACGGCCGGGGAGCTGTTTTTT.

The CDR3 DNA follows: TGTGCCAGCAACCCAGGGGGCGCTTACGGTCAGCCCCAGCATTTT. The encoded protein is CASNPGGAYGQPQHF. The V call is TRBV6-5, the J call TRBJ1-5; TRBD1 aligns across 8 bases. Losses at the gene ends were 7 bases for V and 6 bases for J; bases not matched to a gene: 11. The CDR3 is made up of 15 amino acids. Germline lookup yields CDR1 MNHEY and CDR2 SVGAGI.

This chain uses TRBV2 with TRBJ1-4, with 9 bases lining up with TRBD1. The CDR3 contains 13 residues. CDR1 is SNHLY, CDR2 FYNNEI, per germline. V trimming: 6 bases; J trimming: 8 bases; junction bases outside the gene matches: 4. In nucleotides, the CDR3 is TGTGCCAGCAGACCGGACAGGGGCGAAAAACTGTTTTTT. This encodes CASRPDRGEKLFF.

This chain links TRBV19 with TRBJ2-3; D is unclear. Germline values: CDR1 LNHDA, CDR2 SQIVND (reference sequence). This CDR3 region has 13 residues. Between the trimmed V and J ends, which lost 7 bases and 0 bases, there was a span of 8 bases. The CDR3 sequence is CASKAVSTDTQYF. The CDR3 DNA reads TGTGCCAGTAAGGCCGTGAGCACAGATACGCAGTATTTT.

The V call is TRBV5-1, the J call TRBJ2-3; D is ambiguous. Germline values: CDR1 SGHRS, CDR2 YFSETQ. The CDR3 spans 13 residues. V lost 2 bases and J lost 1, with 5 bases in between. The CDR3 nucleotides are TGCGCCAGCAGCTTCGAGGGCACAGATACGCAGTATTTT. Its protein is CASSFEGTDTQYF.